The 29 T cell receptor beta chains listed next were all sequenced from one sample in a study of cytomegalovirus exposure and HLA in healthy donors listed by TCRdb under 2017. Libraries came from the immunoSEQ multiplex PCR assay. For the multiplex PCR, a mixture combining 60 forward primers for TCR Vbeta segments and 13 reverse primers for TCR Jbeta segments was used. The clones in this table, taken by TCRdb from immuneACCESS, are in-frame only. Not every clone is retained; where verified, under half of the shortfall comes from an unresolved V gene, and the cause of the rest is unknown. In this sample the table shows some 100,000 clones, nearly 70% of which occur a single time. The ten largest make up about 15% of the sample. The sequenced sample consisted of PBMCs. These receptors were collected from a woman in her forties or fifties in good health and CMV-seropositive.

CDR3 loop: CASSLWSSGRNEQFF. The DNA of the CDR3 is TGTGCCAGCAGCTTATGGTCTAGCGGGAGGAATGAGCAGTTCTTC. The chain couples TRBV7-2 to TRBJ2-1, with TRBD2 identical over 11 bases. The CDR3 has 15 amino acids. Trimming cost V 2 bases and J 7 bases; bases outside gene matches: 4. Germline CDR1 reads SGHTA; CDR2 reads FQGNSA. Using reference TRBV7-2 and TRBJ2-1 for the parts outside the CDR3, the full variable domain is GAGVSQSPSNKVTEKGKDVELRCDPISGHTALYWYRQSLGQGLEFLIYFQGNSAPDKSGLPSDRFSAERTGGSVSTLTIQRTQQEDSAVYLCASSLWSSGRNEQFFGPGTRLTVL.

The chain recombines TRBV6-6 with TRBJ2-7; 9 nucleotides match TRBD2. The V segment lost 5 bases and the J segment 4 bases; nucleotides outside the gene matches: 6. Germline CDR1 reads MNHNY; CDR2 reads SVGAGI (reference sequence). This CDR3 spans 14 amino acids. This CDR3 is CASSKTSGGYEQYF. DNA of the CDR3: TGTGCCAGCAGTAAGACTAGCGGAGGGTACGAGCAGTACTTC.

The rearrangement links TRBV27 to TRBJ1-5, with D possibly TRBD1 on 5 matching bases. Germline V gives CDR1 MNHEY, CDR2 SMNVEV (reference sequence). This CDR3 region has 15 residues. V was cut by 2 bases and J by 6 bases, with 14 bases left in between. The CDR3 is CASSLAAGNLQPQHF. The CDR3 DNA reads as TGTGCCAGCAGTTTAGCGGCAGGGAATCTTCAGCCCCAGCATTTT.

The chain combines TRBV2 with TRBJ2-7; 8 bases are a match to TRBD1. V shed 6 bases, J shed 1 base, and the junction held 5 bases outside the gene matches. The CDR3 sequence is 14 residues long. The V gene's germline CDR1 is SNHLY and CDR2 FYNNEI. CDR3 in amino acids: CASRNRDRSYEQYF. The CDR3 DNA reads TGTGCCAGCAGGAACCGGGACAGGTCCTACGAGCAGTACTTC.

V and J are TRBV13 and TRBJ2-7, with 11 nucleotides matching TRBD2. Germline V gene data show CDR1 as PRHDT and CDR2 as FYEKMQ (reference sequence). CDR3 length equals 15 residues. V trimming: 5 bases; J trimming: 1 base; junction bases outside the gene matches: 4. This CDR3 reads CASSPSGRKSYEQYF. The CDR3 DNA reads TGTGCCAGCAGCCCTAGCGGGAGGAAATCCTACGAGCAGTACTTC.

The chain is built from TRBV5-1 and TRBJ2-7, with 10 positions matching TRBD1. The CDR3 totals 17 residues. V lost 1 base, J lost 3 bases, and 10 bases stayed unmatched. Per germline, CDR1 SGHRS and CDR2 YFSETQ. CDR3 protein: CASSLNFPGQGNYEQYF. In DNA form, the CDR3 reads TGCGCCAGCAGCTTGAATTTCCCGGGACAGGGGAACTACGAGCAGTACTTC.

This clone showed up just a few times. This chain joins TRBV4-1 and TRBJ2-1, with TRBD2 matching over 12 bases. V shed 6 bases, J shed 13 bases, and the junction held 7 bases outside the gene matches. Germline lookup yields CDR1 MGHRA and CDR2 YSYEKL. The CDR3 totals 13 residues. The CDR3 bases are TGCGCCAGCAGTCCGCTAGCGGGAGGGAAACAGTTCTTC. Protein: CASSPLAGGKQFF.

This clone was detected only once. In nucleotides, the CDR3 is TGTGCCACTAAGACGGGAATAGCGACCAATGAGCAGTTCTTC. The encoded protein is CATKTGIATNEQFF. This chain links TRBV6-1 with TRBJ2-1, with D perhaps matching TRBD2 (5 bases). V was clipped by 10 bases and J by 6 bases, with 19 bases between them. CDR3 length: 14 residues. Germline CDR1 and CDR2: MNHNS and SASEGT.

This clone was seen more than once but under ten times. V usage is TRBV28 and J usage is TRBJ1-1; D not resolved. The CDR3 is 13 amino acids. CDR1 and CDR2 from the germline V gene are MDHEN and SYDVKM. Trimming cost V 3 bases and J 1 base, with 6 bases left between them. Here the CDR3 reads CASSFLRNTEAFF. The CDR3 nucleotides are TGTGCCAGCAGTTTTCTTAGGAACACTGAAGCTTTCTTT.

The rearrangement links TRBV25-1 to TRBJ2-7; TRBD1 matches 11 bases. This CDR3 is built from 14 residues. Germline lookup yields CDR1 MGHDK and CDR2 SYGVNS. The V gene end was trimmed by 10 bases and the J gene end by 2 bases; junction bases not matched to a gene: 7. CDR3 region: CATRGTGGPYEQYF. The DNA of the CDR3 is TGTGCCACCCGGGGGACAGGGGGGCCCTACGAGCAGTACTTC.

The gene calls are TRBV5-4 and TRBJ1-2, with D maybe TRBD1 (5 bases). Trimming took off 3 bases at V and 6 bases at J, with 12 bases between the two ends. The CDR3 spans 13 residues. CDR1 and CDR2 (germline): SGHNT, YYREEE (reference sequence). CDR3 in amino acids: CASSYTGGDGYTF. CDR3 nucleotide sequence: TGTGCCAGCAGCTACACGGGGGGAGATGGCTACACCTTC.

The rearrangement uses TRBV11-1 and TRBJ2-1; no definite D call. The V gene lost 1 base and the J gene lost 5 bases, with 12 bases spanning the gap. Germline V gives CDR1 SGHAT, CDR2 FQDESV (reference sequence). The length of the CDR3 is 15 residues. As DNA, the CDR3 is TGTGCCAGCAGCTTAGACCCAGAGGTGAACAATGAGCAGTTCTTC. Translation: CASSLDPEVNNEQFF. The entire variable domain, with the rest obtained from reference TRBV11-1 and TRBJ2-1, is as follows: EAEVAQSPRYKITEKSQAVAFWCDPISGHATLYWYRQILGQGPELLVQFQDESVVDDSQLPKDRFSAERLKGVDSTLKIQPAELGDSAMYLCASSLDPEVNNEQFFGPGTRLTVL.

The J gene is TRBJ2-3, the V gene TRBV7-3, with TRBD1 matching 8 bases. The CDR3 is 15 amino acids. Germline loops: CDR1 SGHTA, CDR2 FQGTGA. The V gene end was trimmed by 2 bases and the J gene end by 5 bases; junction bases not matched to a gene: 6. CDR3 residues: CASSLQGARIDTQYF. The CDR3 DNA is TGTGCCAGCAGCTTACAGGGGGCTCGGATAGATACGCAGTATTTT.

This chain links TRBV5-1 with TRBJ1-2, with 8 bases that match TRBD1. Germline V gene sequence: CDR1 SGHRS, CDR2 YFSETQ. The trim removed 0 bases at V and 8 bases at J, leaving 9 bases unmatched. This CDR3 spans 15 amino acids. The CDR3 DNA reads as TGCGCCAGCAGCTTGGAAGGACAGGGTCTTGGGGGCTACACCTTC. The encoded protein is CASSLEGQGLGGYTF.

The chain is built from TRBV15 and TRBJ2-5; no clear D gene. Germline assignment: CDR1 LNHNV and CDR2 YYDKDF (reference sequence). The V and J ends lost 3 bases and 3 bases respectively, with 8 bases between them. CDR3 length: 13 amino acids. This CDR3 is CATSSFQKETQYF. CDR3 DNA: TGTGCCACCAGCAGTTTCCAGAAAGAGACCCAGTACTTC.

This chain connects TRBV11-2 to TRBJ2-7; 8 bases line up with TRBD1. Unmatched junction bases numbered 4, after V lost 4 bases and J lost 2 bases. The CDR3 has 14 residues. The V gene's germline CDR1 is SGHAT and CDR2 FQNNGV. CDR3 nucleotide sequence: TGTGCCAGCAGCTCGGACAGGGAGGCCTACGAGCAGTACTTC. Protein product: CASSSDREAYEQYF.

In DNA form, the CDR3 reads TGTGCCAGCAGCCATACAGGCTCTGGGGCCAACGTCCTGACTTTC. The encoded protein is CASSHTGSGANVLTF. The gene calls are TRBV4-2 and TRBJ2-6, with D possibly matching TRBD1 (5 bases). The germline V gene has CDR1 LGHNA and CDR2 YNFKEQ. V was clipped by 3 bases and J by 0 bases, with 6 bases between them. The CDR3 spans 15 residues.

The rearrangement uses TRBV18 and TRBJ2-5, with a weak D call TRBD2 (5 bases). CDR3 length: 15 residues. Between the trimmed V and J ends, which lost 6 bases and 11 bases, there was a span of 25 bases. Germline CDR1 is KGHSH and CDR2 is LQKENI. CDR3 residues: CASSSLGVPTGEQYF. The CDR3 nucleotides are TGTGCCAGCTCGTCCCTAGGAGTTCCGACCGGGGAGCAGTACTTC. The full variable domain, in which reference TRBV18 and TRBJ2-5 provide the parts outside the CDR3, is NAGVMQNPRHLVRRRGQEARLRCSPMKGHSHVYWYRQLPEEGLKFMVYLQKENIIDESGMPKERFSAEFPKEGPSILRIQQVVRGDSAAYFCASSSLGVPTGEQYFGPGTRLLVL.

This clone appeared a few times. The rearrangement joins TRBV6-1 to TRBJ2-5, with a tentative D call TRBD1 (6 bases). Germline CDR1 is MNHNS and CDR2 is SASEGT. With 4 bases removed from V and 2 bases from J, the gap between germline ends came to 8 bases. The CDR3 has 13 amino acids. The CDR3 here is CASSVDRQETQYF. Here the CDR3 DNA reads TGTGCCAGCAGTGTAGACAGGCAAGAGACCCAGTACTTC.

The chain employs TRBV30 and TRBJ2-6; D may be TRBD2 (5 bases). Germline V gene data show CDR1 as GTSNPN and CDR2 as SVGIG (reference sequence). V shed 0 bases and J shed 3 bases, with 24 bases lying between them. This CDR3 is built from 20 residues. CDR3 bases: TGTGCCTGGAGTGTACTTCCGGCGGGCGTCAAAACGGTTGGGGCCAACGTCCTGACTTTC. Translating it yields CAWSVLPAGVKTVGANVLTF.

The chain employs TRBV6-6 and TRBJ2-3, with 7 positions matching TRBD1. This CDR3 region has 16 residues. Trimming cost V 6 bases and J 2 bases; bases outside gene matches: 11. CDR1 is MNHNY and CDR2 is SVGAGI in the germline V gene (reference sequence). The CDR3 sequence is CASSLQGSPTTDTQYF. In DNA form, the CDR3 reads TGTGCCAGCAGCTTACAGGGGTCCCCTACCACAGATACGCAGTATTTT.

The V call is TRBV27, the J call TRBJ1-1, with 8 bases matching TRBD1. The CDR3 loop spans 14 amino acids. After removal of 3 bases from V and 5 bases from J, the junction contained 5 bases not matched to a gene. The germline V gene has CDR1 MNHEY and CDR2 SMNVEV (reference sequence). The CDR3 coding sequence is TGTGCCAGCAGTTTCCAGGGGGCGCGAACTGAAGCTTTCTTT. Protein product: CASSFQGARTEAFF.

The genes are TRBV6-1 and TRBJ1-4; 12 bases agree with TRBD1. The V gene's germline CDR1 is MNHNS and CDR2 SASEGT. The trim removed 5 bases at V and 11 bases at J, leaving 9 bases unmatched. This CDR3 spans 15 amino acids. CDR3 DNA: TGTGCCAGCAGTTCTATGGGACAGGGGGCCGGGAAACTGTTTTTT. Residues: CASSSMGQGAGKLFF.

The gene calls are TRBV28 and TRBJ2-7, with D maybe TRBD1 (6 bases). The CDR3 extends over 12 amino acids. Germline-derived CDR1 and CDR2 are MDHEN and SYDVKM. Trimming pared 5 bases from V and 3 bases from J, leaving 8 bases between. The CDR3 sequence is CASSDRIYEQYF. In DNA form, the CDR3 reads TGTGCCAGCAGTGACAGGATCTACGAGCAGTACTTC.

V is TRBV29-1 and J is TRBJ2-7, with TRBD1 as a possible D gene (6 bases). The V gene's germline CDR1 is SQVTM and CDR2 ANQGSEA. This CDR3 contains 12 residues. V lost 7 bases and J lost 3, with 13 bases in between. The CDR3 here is CSAKGTLYEQYF. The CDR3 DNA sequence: TGCAGCGCCAAGGGGACACTCTACGAGCAGTACTTC.

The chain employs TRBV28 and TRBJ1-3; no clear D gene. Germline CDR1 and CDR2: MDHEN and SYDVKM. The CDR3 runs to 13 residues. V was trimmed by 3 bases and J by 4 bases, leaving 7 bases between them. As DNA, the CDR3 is TGTGCCAGCAGTTTTCCCCGGGGAAACACCATATATTTT. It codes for CASSFPRGNTIYF.

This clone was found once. CDR3 residues: CASTLSVRWEGEQYF. The CDR3 DNA reads as TGTGCCAGCACCTTAAGTGTCCGGTGGGAGGGCGAGCAGTACTTC. V usage is TRBV28 and J usage is TRBJ2-7; 7 bases line up with TRBD2. CDR1 MDHEN and CDR2 SYDVKM come from the germline V gene. The junction had 15 bases not matched to a gene; V was cut back by 7 bases and J by 6 bases. The CDR3 is 15 residues long. The full variable domain, in which reference TRBV28 and TRBJ2-7 provide the parts outside the CDR3, is DVKVTQSSRYLVKRTGEKVFLECVQDMDHENMFWYRQDPGLGLRLIYFSYDVKMKEKGDIPEGYSVSREKKERFSLILESASTNQTSMYLCASTLSVRWEGEQYFGPGTRLTVT.

The CDR3 protein is CASSLRATGETQYF. CDR3 nucleotide sequence: TGTGCCAGCAGTTTAAGGGCTACGGGGGAGACCCAGTACTTC. The rearrangement uses TRBV27 and TRBJ2-5, with a tentative D call TRBD2 (5 bases). Germline V gene sequence: CDR1 MNHEY, CDR2 SMNVEV (reference sequence). Trimming took 2 bases from V and 5 from J, leaving 12 bases between them. The CDR3 sequence is 14 residues long.

In DNA form, the CDR3 reads TGTGCCAGCAGTATAAGACTAGCGGGAGGGGAACAGTACTTC. Its protein product is CASSIRLAGGEQYF. The chain joins TRBV27 to TRBJ2-7, with 14 bases identical to TRBD2. The CDR3 loop spans 14 amino acids. Unmatched junction bases numbered 7, after V lost 5 bases and J lost 10 bases. Germline V gene data show CDR1 as MNHEY and CDR2 as SMNVEV (reference sequence).